This paragraph covers one T cell receptor (beta chain) sequence. This clone was observed a handful of times. Its antigen is not yet known. No base qualities exist here, and no much larger clone lies one base off it. Trimming removed 6 bases from V and 1 base from J, leaving 10 bases between the germline ends. CDR1 KGHSH and CDR2 LQKENI were looked up in the germline V gene. The CDR3, from cysteine to phenylalanine, totals 13 residues. The retained sequence is limited to the CDR3, 39 bases, with the frame set at the first base. The source of the sample is a study of T cell changes during pregnancy in multiple sclerosis (dated by TCRdb to about 2019). General notes on the study: The study examined how the T cell repertoire changed over the course of pregnancy in women with multiple sclerosis.

The library was produced with the immunoSEQ multiplex PCR assay. Here the immuneACCESS table is served through TCRdb, limited to in-frame sequences with V and J called. Missing clones are a known gap in these copies; in checked studies unresolved V genes cover under half, and the rest lacks a known reason. A total of about 18,000 clones appear in this sample, 87% of them only once. The top ten clonotypes cover approximately 13% of the sample. The sequence came from a female donor in good health, enrolled as a control in a pregnancy study. This chain is built from TRBV18 and TRBJ2-7, with TRBD2 perhaps the D gene, on 5 matching bases. Sample: CD8+ T cells from peripheral blood mononuclear cells, taken in the third trimester of pregnancy. The nucleotide sequence reads as follows: TGTGCCAGCTCCCCGACTACTTCCTACGAGCAGTACTTC. Its protein reads: CASSPTTSYEQYF.